This TCR beta chain was observed in a study of T-cell reconstitution after alpha-beta-depleted transplantation in children. This clonotype was seen repeatedly, ten times or more. This sample's TCRbeta library carried unique molecular identifier barcodes. TCRdb reprocessed the PCR reads via MiXCR and lists one record per CDR3 protein. The sample contains about 480,000 distinct CDR3 sequences, approximately 12% of which appear only once. V lost 3 bases and J 6 bases, leaving 18 bases between the germline ends. CDR1 is SQVTM, CDR2 ANQGSEA, per germline. CDR3 size: 15 residues. The chain carries TRBV29-1 and TRBJ2-1; perhaps TRBD2 as D (5 bases). The sample in question was PBMCs from the stem cell graft donor, obtained from the stem cell graft. This TCR derives from a human donor who donated a stem cell graft to a child with combined immunodeficiency. CDR3 in amino acids: CSVDDSSIGSNEQFF. The CDR3 bases are TGCAGCGTTGATGACTCTAGCATAGGTTCCAATGAGCAGTTCTTC.